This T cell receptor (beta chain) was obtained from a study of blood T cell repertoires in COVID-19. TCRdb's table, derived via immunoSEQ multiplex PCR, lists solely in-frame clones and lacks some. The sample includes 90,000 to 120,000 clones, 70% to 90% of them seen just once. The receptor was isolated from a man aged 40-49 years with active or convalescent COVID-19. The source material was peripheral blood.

The CDR3 coding sequence is TGTGCCAGCAGCCAAGACAGGAGGCCAAGCTCCTACAATGAGCAGTTCTTC. It yields the protein CASSQDRRPSSYNEQFF. The V and J genes are TRBV4-2 and TRBJ2-1; D perhaps matches TRBD2 (5 bases). The CDR3 consists of 17 residues. CDR1 LGHNA and CDR2 YNFKEQ come from the germline V gene. V was pared by 0 bases and J by 0 bases, with 12 bases between.